The present T cell receptor (beta chain) was sequenced within a study of OX40 agonist ivuxolimab in advanced cancers. Study-level findings and limits: With doses of 0.1 to 3.0 mg/kg, CD4+ and CD8+ blood T cells had undergone clonal expansion by week 6. Researchers did not determine the expanded peripheral T cells' antigen specificity.

Patients had blood sampled at baseline and again on cycle 4 day 1 and cycle 7 day 1. The CDR3 totals 13 residues. V gave up 6 bases and J gave up 5 bases, with 11 bases separating them. CDR1 is LNHNV, CDR2 YYDKDF, per germline (reference sequence). Assay: immunoSEQ multiplex PCR; the TCRdb copy retains only in-frame clones and omits some. This table holds 80,000 to 100,000 clones, 86% found once. Of note for this clone: The target antigen is unknown.

The material sequenced was CD4+ or CD8+ T cells sorted from blood, taken in a trial of the OX40 agonist ivuxolimab. The origin of this receptor is an adult with an advanced solid tumor such as melanoma, head and neck, liver or kidney cancer. The chain couples TRBV15 to TRBJ2-1; perhaps TRBD1 as D (6 bases). CDR3 sequence reads: CATRTQGDNEQFF. As DNA, the CDR3 is TGTGCCACCAGGACACAGGGAGACAATGAGCAGTTCTTC.